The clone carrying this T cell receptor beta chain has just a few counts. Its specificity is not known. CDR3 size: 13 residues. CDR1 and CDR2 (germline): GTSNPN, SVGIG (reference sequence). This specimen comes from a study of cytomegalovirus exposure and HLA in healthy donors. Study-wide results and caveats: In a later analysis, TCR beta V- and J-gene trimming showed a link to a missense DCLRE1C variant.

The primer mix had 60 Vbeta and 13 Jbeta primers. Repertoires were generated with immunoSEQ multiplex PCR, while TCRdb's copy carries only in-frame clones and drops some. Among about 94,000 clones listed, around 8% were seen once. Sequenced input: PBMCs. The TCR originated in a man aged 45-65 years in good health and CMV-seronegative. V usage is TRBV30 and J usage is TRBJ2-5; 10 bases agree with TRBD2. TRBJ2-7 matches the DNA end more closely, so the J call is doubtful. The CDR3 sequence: CACGLAGVHEQYF. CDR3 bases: TGTGCCTGTGGTCTAGCGGGAGTTCACGAGCAGTACTTC.